This TCR beta chain stems from a study of T cell responses to AZD1222 COVID-19 vaccine. Study-level results: Regions left unmutated in variants are reportedly the target of nearly half of spike-specific TCRs. Seropositive at baseline were only a handful of AZD1222 recipients. Increases in Spike-specific TCR breadth and depth were seen after two AZD1222 doses. CD4 TCRs associated with vaccination spanned spike, dominating at 160-218 and 743-854.

Of note for this clone: Antigen specificity is unknown.

The V and J ends lost 4 bases and 0 bases respectively, with 10 bases between them. Germline lookup yields CDR1 SEHNR and CDR2 FQNEAQ (reference sequence). The CDR3 length is 15 residues. Profiled with immunoSEQ multiplex PCR; TCRdb holds only in-frame clones, not every one. The data show roughly 170,000 clones, approximately 94% seen once. V and J are TRBV7-9 and TRBJ1-3; D may be TRBD1 (5 bases). This clonotype was sampled from an adult who received the AZD1222 COVID-19 vaccine. The starting material was peripheral blood, obtained 28 days after the second AZD1222 dose. The CDR3 loop reads CASSYAGSSGNTIYF. Written as DNA, the CDR3 is TGTGCCAGCAGCTACGCAGGGAGCTCTGGAAACACCATATATTTT.